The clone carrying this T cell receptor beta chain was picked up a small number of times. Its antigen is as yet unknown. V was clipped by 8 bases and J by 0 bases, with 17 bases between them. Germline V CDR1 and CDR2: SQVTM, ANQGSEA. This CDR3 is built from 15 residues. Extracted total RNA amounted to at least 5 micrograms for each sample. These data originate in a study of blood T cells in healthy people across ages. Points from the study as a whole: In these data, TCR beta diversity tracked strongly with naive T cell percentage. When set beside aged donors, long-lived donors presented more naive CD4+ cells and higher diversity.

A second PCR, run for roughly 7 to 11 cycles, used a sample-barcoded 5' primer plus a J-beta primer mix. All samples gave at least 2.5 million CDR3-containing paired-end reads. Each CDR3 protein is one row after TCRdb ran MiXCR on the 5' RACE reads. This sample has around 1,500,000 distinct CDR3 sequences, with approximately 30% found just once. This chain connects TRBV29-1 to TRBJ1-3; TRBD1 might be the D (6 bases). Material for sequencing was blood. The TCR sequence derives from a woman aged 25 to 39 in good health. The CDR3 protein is CSPRTAIVSGNTIYF. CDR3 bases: TGCAGCCCGCGGACAGCGATCGTCTCTGGAAACACCATATATTTT.